Each of the 29 T cell receptor beta chains below was sequenced from the same sample in a study of T cells in Graves' hyperthyroidism and ophthalmopathy. What was amplified from RNA transcripts were TCR beta CDR3 regions. Initially, a first-round RT-PCR of the TCR CDR3 employed the HTBI primer set. One entry per CDR3 protein, called by TCRdb with MiXCR from the multiplex PCR reads. This table holds roughly 710,000 distinct CDR3 sequences, around 40% found once. What was sequenced was blood. These TCRs come from a woman aged 40 to 49 with Graves' hyperthyroidism.

The V call is TRBV7-2, the J call TRBJ1-3; 11 bases are shared with TRBD1. The CDR3 length is 15 residues. V dropped 4 bases and J dropped 4; count of bases not matched to a gene: 3. The germline CDR1 and CDR2 sequences are SGHTA and FQGNSA. CDR3 region: CASSWTGGGGNTIYF. The CDR3 DNA reads TGTGCCAGCAGCTGGACAGGGGGCGGCGGAAACACCATATATTTT.

In its sample, this clonotype was seen a few times. The V and J genes are TRBV2 and TRBJ1-1, with D uncertain. The germline V gene encodes CDR1 SNHLY and CDR2 FYNNEI. CDR3 length equals 13 residues. Trimming took 6 bases from V and 7 from J, leaving 15 bases between them. CDR3 protein: CASSERIGIEAFF. CDR3 sequence (DNA): TGTGCCAGCAGCGAGAGGATCGGGATTGAAGCTTTCTTT.

J is TRBJ1-2 and V is TRBV28; D is unresolved. The CDR3 contains 15 residues. The germline CDR1 and CDR2 sequences are MDHEN and SYDVKM. V shed 2 bases and J shed 3 bases, with 13 bases lying between them. Written as DNA, the CDR3 is TGTGCCAGCAGTTTAAGGCGAACTACGGACTATGGCTACACCTTC. As protein: CASSLRRTTDYGYTF.

This clonotype is a singleton in its sample. V usage is TRBV7-2 and J usage is TRBJ2-2, with 7 bases that match TRBD1. The CDR3 has 15 residues. The junction had 5 bases not matched to a gene; V was cut back by 2 bases and J by 5 bases. Per the germline V gene, CDR1 is SGHTA and CDR2 is FQGNSA. CDR3 sequence (DNA): TGTGCCAGCAGCTTATTACAGGGGTTAACCGGGGAGCTGTTTTTT. Protein sequence: CASSLLQGLTGELFF.

This clonotype appeared a few times. The J gene is TRBJ1-1, the V gene TRBV4-3; D is uncertain. V lost 3 bases and J lost 1, with 6 bases in between. In germline, CDR1 is LGHNA, CDR2 YSLEER. The CDR3 totals 13 residues. This chain's CDR3 is CASSQQTNTEAFF. CDR3 DNA: TGCGCCAGCAGCCAGCAAACGAACACTGAAGCTTTCTTT.

This clonotype was recorded many times. This sequence joins TRBV5-8 and TRBJ1-1; no definite D call. The germline V and J ends were trimmed by 7 bases and 1 base, with 8 bases remaining between them. Per germline, CDR1 SGHTS and CDR2 YDEGEE. This CDR3 is 12 amino acids long. This CDR3 is CASGEQNTEAFF. CDR3 in DNA: TGTGCCAGCGGAGAACAGAACACTGAAGCTTTCTTT.

This clonotype was seen at least ten times. V gene TRBV7-2 combines with J gene TRBJ1-2; D call uncertain. CDR1 SGHTA and CDR2 FQGNSA come from the germline V gene. The CDR3 runs to 15 residues. The V end was cut by 4 bases, the J end by 8 bases, with 20 bases between. The CDR3 sequence: CASSSRLDQRQGYTF. The CDR3 nucleotides read TGTGCCAGCAGCTCGCGACTGGACCAAAGGCAGGGCTACACCTTC.

In its sample, this clonotype was seen many times. V usage is TRBV2 and J usage is TRBJ1-2, with D perhaps matching TRBD1 (6 bases). Germline values: CDR1 SNHLY, CDR2 FYNNEI. V dropped 7 bases and J dropped 7 bases, with 13 bases sitting between them. CDR3 size: 12 residues. As DNA, the CDR3 is TGTGCCAGCAACCCACAGGGTTTTGGCTACACCTTC. Translation gives CASNPQGFGYTF.

J is TRBJ1-1 and V is TRBV27; the match to TRBD1 covers 8 bases. The CDR3 has 15 amino acids. Germline V gene sequence: CDR1 MNHEY, CDR2 SMNVEV (reference sequence). V was clipped by 5 bases and J by 9 bases; unmatched bases: 14. Here the CDR3 DNA reads TGTGCCAGCAGTCGCCCGGGGCAGGGGGCGGGTCAAGCTTTCTTT. Protein product: CASSRPGQGAGQAFF.

This clonotype showed up just once. This may be a read error, as it is one base from a much larger clone. The chain joins TRBV2 to TRBJ2-7; 7 bases line up with TRBD1. V lost 1 base, J lost 0 bases, and 3 bases stayed unmatched. CDR1 is SNHLY and CDR2 is FYNNEI in the germline V gene. The CDR3 loop spans 15 amino acids. Written as DNA, the CDR3 is TGTGCCAGCAGTGAAGATGGACAGGCCTCCTACGAGCAGTACTTC. This encodes CASSEDGQASYEQYF.

The V and J genes are TRBV12-3 or TRBV12-4 and TRBJ1-1; 7 bases agree with TRBD1. The CDR3 is made up of 15 amino acids. V shed 5 bases and J 3 bases; nucleotides not matched to a gene: 9. CDR3 sequence (DNA): TGTGCCAGCAGTGGTACAGGGGCTTCGCACACTGAAGCTTTCTTT. This codes for CASSGTGASHTEAFF.

The chain is built from TRBV12-3 or TRBV12-4 and TRBJ1-5, with TRBD1 matching 8 bases. The CDR3 extends over 14 amino acids. The V segment lost 3 bases and the J segment 4 bases; nucleotides outside the gene matches: 2. The CDR3 bases are TGTGCCAGCAGTTTGCACAGGGGGAATCAGCCCCAGCATTTT. As protein: CASSLHRGNQPQHF.

This clonotype was seen a handful of times. The CDR3 loop is CASNQLPGGTEAFF. CDR3 nucleotide sequence: TGCGCCAGCAACCAGCTACCAGGGGGCACTGAAGCTTTCTTT. The gene calls are TRBV4-3 and TRBJ1-1, with 7 nucleotides matching TRBD1. J was trimmed by 4 bases and V by 7 bases; bases with no gene match: 9. The CDR3 is 14 amino acids. From germline, CDR1 is LGHNA and CDR2 YSLEER.

Of note for this clonotype: A much larger clone differs from this one at a single base, so this may be a read error. This chain connects TRBV12-3 or TRBV12-4 to TRBJ2-7, with D perhaps matching TRBD1 (7 bases). This CDR3 has 12 residues. As DNA, the CDR3 is TGTGCCGGCAGGGGGGTGAAGGACGAGCAGTACTTC. Translated, it gives CAGRGVKDEQYF.

This clonotype has a count of ten or more. The V and J genes are TRBV7-2 and TRBJ1-5; D remains unclear. V lost 3 bases and J lost 1, with 10 bases in between. The CDR3 runs to 15 residues. CDR1 is SGHTA, CDR2 FQGNSA, per germline. In DNA, the CDR3 is TGTGCCAGCAGCTTCATGGGGTTAAGCAATCAGCCCCAGCATTTT. Protein: CASSFMGLSNQPQHF.

This clonotype was detected ten times or more. CDR3 DNA: TGTGCCAGCAGTTTACGATTGGGGCAGCCCCAGCATTTT. It is translated as CASSLRLGQPQHF. The chain links TRBV12-3 or TRBV12-4 to TRBJ1-5; no reliable D call. The CDR3 is made up of 13 amino acids. Between the trimmed V and J ends, which lost 2 bases and 7 bases, there was a span of 9 bases.

The rearrangement links TRBV10-3 to TRBJ2-5; tentatively, D is TRBD1 (5 bases). V was cut by 6 bases and J by 5 bases, with 16 bases left in between. Germline V gene data show CDR1 as ENHRY and CDR2 as SYGVKD. The CDR3 has 14 amino acids. For the CDR3, the DNA is TGTGCCATCAGCGTTGACGCAGGGCGGGAGACCCAGTACTTC. Protein: CAISVDAGRETQYF.

V usage is TRBV24-1 and J usage is TRBJ1-1, with D unresolved. CDR1 and CDR2 (germline): KGHDR, SFDVKD. V dropped 3 bases and J dropped 4 bases, with 5 bases sitting between them. The CDR3 spans 12 residues. The CDR3 DNA follows: TGTGCCACCAGTGATGTTGGCACTGAAGCTTTCTTT. This sequence encodes CATSDVGTEAFF.

V usage is TRBV9 and J usage is TRBJ2-6; a possible D gene is TRBD1 (6 bases). This CDR3 region has 18 residues. Germline CDR1 and CDR2: SGDLS and YYNGEE. V dropped 4 bases and J dropped 0 bases, with 17 bases sitting between them. The CDR3 loop is CASSPRRGRLSGANVLTF. CDR3 DNA sequence: TGTGCCAGCAGCCCCCGCAGGGGTAGGCTCTCTGGGGCCAACGTCCTGACTTTC.

The V and J genes are TRBV5-6 and TRBJ2-1; a possible D gene is TRBD2 (5 bases). Germline values: CDR1 SGHDT, CDR2 YYEEEE. This CDR3 contains 13 residues. V shed 3 bases and J shed 3 bases, with 7 bases lying between them. The CDR3 nucleotides are TGTGCCAGCAGCTCGACTAACTACAATGAGCAGTTCTTC. Its translation: CASSSTNYNEQFF.

This clonotype was picked up many times. The chain employs TRBV25-1 and TRBJ1-2; 8 bases line up with TRBD1. The CDR3 loop spans 18 amino acids. Germline assignment: CDR1 MGHDK and CDR2 SYGVNS. Trimming took 2 bases from V and 0 from J; bases not matched to a gene: 11. Here the CDR3 DNA reads TGTGCCAGCAGTGAAACGGCCGGACAGGGTGCTTCTAACTATGGCTACACCTTC. Encoded protein: CASSETAGQGASNYGYTF.

With regard to this clonotype: This sequence may be a read error, since a much larger clone differs from it by one base. The chain links TRBV29-1 to TRBJ2-2, with 9 bases fitting TRBD1. Unmatched junction bases numbered 7, after V lost 7 bases and J lost 7 bases. Per germline, CDR1 SQVTM and CDR2 ANQGSEA. The CDR3 runs to 13 residues. The CDR3 DNA reads TGCAGCGCCTTCCGGACAGGGGACGGGGAGCTGTTTTTT. This translates into CSAFRTGDGELFF.

This sequence joins TRBV5-1 and TRBJ1-6, with 7 bases matching TRBD1. This CDR3 contains 15 residues. V was pared by 0 bases and J by 8 bases, with 5 bases of the junction left unmatched. Germline loops: CDR1 SGHRS, CDR2 YFSETQ. The CDR3 sequence is CASSLAWTGDSPLHF. CDR3 nucleotide sequence: TGCGCCAGCAGCTTGGCCTGGACAGGTGATTCACCCCTCCACTTT.

This clonotype was detected only once. This is likely a read error, given that the CDR3 carries no conserved phenylalanine or tryptophan at its end. The chain employs TRBV7-9 and TRBJ1-6, with D perhaps TRBD1 (6 bases). Germline CDR1 and CDR2: SEHNR and FQNEAQ (reference sequence). The ends were cut back, 5 bases at V and 7 bases at J, with 15 bases in the middle. The CDR3 covers 15 residues. CDR3 in DNA: TGTGCCAGCAGCCCTAGACAGGCCCTCAATTCACCCCTCCACTCT. Residues: CASSPRQALNSPLHS.

The chain employs TRBV7-9 and TRBJ2-2; 9 nucleotides match TRBD1. The germline V gene encodes CDR1 SEHNR and CDR2 FQNEAQ (reference sequence). The CDR3 is 16 amino acids. V was clipped by 5 bases and J by 4 bases; unmatched bases: 8. Here the CDR3 DNA reads TGTGCCAGCAGCACGTTACGGACAGGGGTCACCGGGGAGCTGTTTTTT. Translated: CASSTLRTGVTGELFF.

The chain links TRBV15 to TRBJ2-7; 11 bases are shared with TRBD2. Losses at the gene ends were 1 base for V and 3 bases for J; bases not matched to a gene: 2. The CDR3 has 15 residues. Germline-derived CDR1 and CDR2 are LNHNV and YYDKDF (reference sequence). In nucleotides, the CDR3 is TGTGCCACCAGCAGAGCACTAGCGGGAGTCTACGAGCAGTACTTC. It encodes CATSRALAGVYEQYF.

V and J are TRBV7-2 and TRBJ2-7, with D unresolved. CDR3 size: 15 residues. With 3 bases removed from V and 2 bases from J, the gap between germline ends came to 14 bases. CDR1 is SGHTA, CDR2 FQGNSA, per germline. Written as DNA, the CDR3 is TGTGCCAGCAGCTTGGCCGTGGGCGTCACCTACGAGCAGTACTTC. Translated: CASSLAVGVTYEQYF.

The chain is built from TRBV19 and TRBJ2-5; tentatively, D is TRBD1 (5 bases). This CDR3 is built from 17 residues. Germline CDR1 is LNHDA and CDR2 is SQIVND (reference sequence). V lost 5 bases, J lost 1 base, and 20 bases lay in between. CDR3 sequence reads: CASSQGAFLDSQETQYF. The CDR3 region has the DNA TGTGCCAGTAGTCAAGGGGCCTTCCTCGATAGCCAAGAGACCCAGTACTTC.

In the case of this clonotype: The junction shows a germline mismatch at one end, possibly a read error. This sequence joins TRBV10-3 and TRBJ2-2; D perhaps matches TRBD2 (5 bases). The CDR3 runs 15 residues. CDR1 is ENHRY and CDR2 is SYGVKD in the germline V gene. The CDR3 here is CASSFVNNGVRELFF. CDR3 DNA sequence: TGTGCCAGCAGTTTCGTTAACAACGGGGTGCGGGAGCTGTTTTTT.